The clone carrying this TCR beta chain has just one count. These data come from a study of control samples from healthy donors and cancer patients. V lost 5 bases, J lost 3 bases, and 8 bases lay in between. In germline, CDR1 is SEHNR, CDR2 FQNEAQ (reference sequence). CDR3 length: 12 residues. The assay was immunoSEQ multiplex PCR, and TCRdb's table has in-frame clones only and misses some. The profile shows about 98,000 clones, roughly 94% of them singletons. This chain uses TRBV7-9 with TRBJ2-7, with D possibly matching TRBD2 (6 bases). This TCR was sampled from a woman younger than 30 in good health. The material sequenced was blood. CDR3 protein: CASSAGNYEQYF. Written as DNA, the CDR3 is TGTGCCAGCAGCGCGGGGAACTACGAGCAGTACTTC.